Listed here are 2 T cell receptor beta chains from one sample, sequenced in a study of T cell clonality in common variable immunodeficiency. The repertoire was sequenced with immunoSEQ multiplex PCR; TCRdb's copy has only in-frame clones and lacks some. Altogether approximately 50,000 clones were found in the sample, and no singletons occur. Sequences were obtained from peripheral blood mononuclear cells. The receptors derive from a person aged 18 to 75 in good health.

This clone was seen many times. From the germline J gene comes the end of the CDR3, since the read stops 3 residues before it. This chain uses TRBV12-3 or TRBV12-4 with TRBJ1-2; a weak D match, TRBD1 (5 bases). Deletions cut 3 bases from V and 0 bases from J, with 8 bases between. The CDR3 totals 14 residues. The DNA read from the CDR3 is TGTGCCAGCAGTTTCCCGACAGCTAACTATGGC. This codes for CASSFPTANYG. The full CDR3 is CASSFPTANYGYTF.

In this sample, this clone turned up many times. The read comes to an end 3 residues before the CDR3 does, leaving the germline J gene to fill in the end. The chain is built from TRBV28 and TRBJ1-2; 7 nucleotides match TRBD1. The CDR3 has 17 amino acids. The germline gives CDR1 MDHEN, CDR2 SYDVKM. The CDR3 bases that were read are TGTGCCAGCAGTTTTCCCTCTTCCTTGGACAGGAAAAGCGGC. This sequence encodes CASSFPSSLDRKSG. The full CDR3 sequence reads CASSFPSSLDRKSGYTF.